One and the same sample provided the 21 T cell receptor beta chains below, sequenced in a study of blood T cell repertoires in COVID-19. Data came from immunoSEQ multiplex PCR; TCRdb stores just in-frame clones and leaves some out. The sample has about 140,000 clones, around 72% seen once; the top ten hold about 1.9%. The specimen sequenced was peripheral blood. Source of these receptors: a woman in her fifties or sixties with acute or convalescent COVID-19.

The rearrangement joins TRBV5-1 to TRBJ2-1, with 9 bases lining up with TRBD2. The trim removed 0 bases at V and 10 bases at J, leaving 8 bases unmatched. This CDR3 spans 15 amino acids. Germline values: CDR1 SGHRS, CDR2 YFSETQ. The chain's CDR3 is CASSLVSGRITEQFF. In nucleotides, the CDR3 is TGCGCCAGCAGCTTGGTTAGCGGGAGAATTACAGAGCAGTTCTTC.

The chain carries TRBV3-1 (or the pseudogene TRBV3-2) and TRBJ2-1; 9 bases map to TRBD2. V dropped 6 bases and J dropped 7; count of bases not matched to a gene: 4. Germline lookup yields CDR1 LGHDT and CDR2 YNNKEL (reference sequence). This CDR3 has 13 amino acids. The CDR3 here is CASRLTSGNEQFF. CDR3 DNA: TGTGCCAGCAGACTTACTAGCGGGAATGAGCAGTTCTTC.

CDR3 bases: TGTGCCAGCAGCTTCCGGGACGGGGGGTATGGCTACACCTTC. It codes for CASSFRDGGYGYTF. The chain couples TRBV5-5 to TRBJ1-2; the D gene is possibly TRBD1 (5 bases). Germline lookup yields CDR1 SGHKS and CDR2 YYEKEE (reference sequence). V lost 2 bases and J 5 bases, leaving 13 bases between the germline ends. The CDR3 contains 14 residues. The full variable domain, rest sourced from reference TRBV5-5 and TRBJ1-2, is DAGVTQSPTHLIKTRGQQVTLRCSPISGHKSVSWYQQVLGQGPQFIFQYYEKEERGRGNFPDRFSARQFPNYSSELNVNALLLGDSALYLCASSFRDGGYGYTFGSGTRLTVV.

The chain joins TRBV10-1 to TRBJ2-1, with D perhaps TRBD1 (5 bases). The CDR3 covers 13 residues. Germline V gene sequence: CDR1 WNHNN, CDR2 SYGVQD (reference sequence). Trimming cost V 5 bases and J 3 bases, with 8 bases left between them. The CDR3 DNA is TGCGCCAGCAGTACAGGAGTCTACAATGAGCAGTTCTTC. Its translation is CASSTGVYNEQFF.

This chain connects TRBV6-2 or TRBV6-3 to TRBJ1-2; D not resolved. This CDR3 is 13 amino acids long. Germline CDR1 reads MNHEY; CDR2 reads SVGEGT. V dropped 3 bases and J dropped 2 bases, with 7 bases sitting between them. The CDR3 region is CASSYIPNYGYTF. CDR3 coding DNA: TGTGCCAGCAGTTATATCCCCAACTATGGCTACACCTTC.

Points on this clone: The same CDR3 can be traced to other DNA sequences in this sample. The chain is built from TRBV11-1 and TRBJ1-1, with TRBD1 identical over 9 bases. The CDR3 runs to 16 residues. The V gene's germline CDR1 is SGHAT and CDR2 FQDESV (reference sequence). The trim removed 5 bases at V and 1 base at J, leaving 8 bases unmatched. For the CDR3, the DNA is TGTGCCAGCAGCCGCGAACCGGGACAGGGGAACACTGAAGCTTTCTTT. Protein product: CASSREPGQGNTEAFF.

The rearrangement uses TRBV19 and TRBJ2-1; 8 bases fit TRBD2. This CDR3 is built from 16 residues. V lost 6 bases and J lost 13; bases outside the gene matches: 20. From germline, CDR1 is LNHDA and CDR2 SQIVND (reference sequence). The CDR3 spells CASSPGGTLGVRGQFF. Here the CDR3 DNA reads TGTGCCAGTAGCCCGGGGGGGACCCTGGGCGTTCGGGGTCAGTTCTTC. Full variable domain (rest looked up from reference TRBV19 and TRBJ2-1): DGGITQSPKYLFRKEGQNVTLSCEQNLNHDAMYWYRQDPGQGLRLIYYSQIVNDFQKGDIAEGYSVSREKKESFPLTVTSAQKNPTAFYLCASSPGGTLGVRGQFFGPGTRLTVL.

The chain recombines TRBV6-2 or TRBV6-3 with TRBJ1-1; no firm D call. The CDR3 runs 14 residues. Per the germline V gene, CDR1 is MNHEY and CDR2 is SVGEGT. V dropped 2 bases and J dropped 4 bases, with 11 bases sitting between them. This CDR3 reads CASSYAGWSTEAFF. The CDR3 DNA follows: TGTGCCAGCAGTTACGCCGGGTGGAGCACTGAAGCTTTCTTT.

J is TRBJ2-1 and V is TRBV11-2, with unresolved D. The CDR3 has 12 residues. The V gene's germline CDR1 is SGHAT and CDR2 FQNNGV. V lost 6 bases and J 6 bases, leaving 9 bases between the germline ends. CDR3: CASSSTVNEQFF. The DNA for the CDR3 is TGTGCCAGCAGTTCTACCGTCAATGAGCAGTTCTTC.

The chain has TRBV19 and TRBJ2-6, with 10 bases lining up with TRBD1. The CDR3 consists of 17 residues. The V segment lost 5 bases and the J segment 0 bases; nucleotides outside the gene matches: 4. CDR1 and CDR2 (germline): LNHDA, SQIVND (reference sequence). CDR3 nucleotide sequence: TGTGCCAGTAGTGGGGACAGGGGAAGCTCTGGGGCCAACGTCCTGACTTTC. Encoded protein: CASSGDRGSSGANVLTF.

V and J are TRBV5-1 and TRBJ2-5; the D is unclear. Germline V CDR1 and CDR2: SGHRS, YFSETQ. This CDR3 is 18 amino acids long. Between the trimmed V and J ends, which lost 3 bases and 5 bases, there was a span of 26 bases. The CDR3 nucleotides read TGCGCCAGCAGCTCTCCGGCTTTTAAAAGATTCACGGGTGAGACCCAGTACTTC. Amino acid sequence: CASSSPAFKRFTGETQYF. The full variable domain, rest sourced from reference TRBV5-1 and TRBJ2-5, is KAGVTQTPRYLIKTRGQQVTLSCSPISGHRSVSWYQQTPGQGLQFLFEYFSETQRNKGNFPGRFSGRQFSNSRSEMNVSTLELGDSALYLCASSSPAFKRFTGETQYFGPGTRLLVL.

The chain carries TRBV28 and TRBJ2-1; tentative D call: TRBD2 (6 bases). The CDR3 contains 16 residues. Trimming left V 2 bases short and J 7 bases short, with 18 bases between. The germline V gene encodes CDR1 MDHEN and CDR2 SYDVKM. This CDR3 reads CASSLGSGPEVNEQFF. Here the CDR3 DNA reads TGTGCCAGCAGTTTAGGTAGCGGCCCCGAAGTAAATGAGCAGTTCTTC.

The chain employs TRBV10-3 and TRBJ1-1, with TRBD1 identical over 7 bases. With V trimmed by 6 bases and J by 1 base, 2 bases remained unmatched. Germline CDR1 ENHRY, CDR2 SYGVKD. The CDR3 length is 13 residues. This chain's CDR3 is CAIRWDRNTEAFF. The CDR3 DNA sequence: TGTGCCATCAGATGGGACAGGAACACTGAAGCTTTCTTT.

The J gene is TRBJ1-5, the V gene TRBV21-1; the table's D call, TRBD1, has no DNA check behind it. TRBV21-1 is deemed a pseudogene. The CDR3 totals 14 residues. Here the CDR3 DNA reads TGTGCCAGGGTGCCCGACAGGAGAAATCAGCCCCAGCATTTT. Its protein product is CARVPDRRNQPQHF.

V is TRBV7-2 and J is TRBJ2-7, with 8 bases that match TRBD2. Germline V lookup: CDR1 SGHTA, CDR2 FQGNSA. V lost 4 bases and J lost 6; bases outside the gene matches: 8. The CDR3 covers 14 residues. The CDR3 nucleotides are TGTGCCAGCAGCTACTACGGACTAGCAGGCGAGCAGTACTTC. This gives the protein CASSYYGLAGEQYF.

The chain has TRBV27 and TRBJ1-6, with 7 bases lining up with TRBD1. J was trimmed by 4 bases and V by 2 bases; bases with no gene match: 8. Germline CDR1 and CDR2: MNHEY and SMNVEV (reference sequence). The CDR3 runs 17 residues. CDR3 bases: TGTGCCAGCAGTTTAGTCGGGACAGCCTCTTATAATTCACCCCTCCACTTT. Protein sequence: CASSLVGTASYNSPLHF.

The rearrangement uses TRBV5-1 and TRBJ1-1; TRBD1 matches at 9 bases. CDR1 and CDR2 from the germline V gene are SGHRS and YFSETQ. After removal of 4 bases from V and 3 bases from J, the junction contained 16 bases not matched to a gene. The CDR3 length is 18 residues. CDR3 sequence (DNA): TGCGCCAGCAGCCAGGGTACAGGGGGCGCCTTCGATTACACTGAAGCTTTCTTT. It codes for CASSQGTGGAFDYTEAFF.

The chain links TRBV15 to TRBJ2-7; 14 bases agree with TRBD2. Germline values: CDR1 LNHNV, CDR2 YYDKDF (reference sequence). This CDR3 spans 21 amino acids. With V trimmed by 1 base and J by 0 bases, 14 bases remained unmatched. The CDR3 sequence is CATSRAKGTSGRASISYEQYF. The DNA for the CDR3 is TGTGCCACCAGCAGAGCGAAAGGGACTAGCGGGAGAGCCAGCATCTCCTACGAGCAGTACTTC.

The chain uses TRBV5-1 and TRBJ1-4; D remains ambiguous. The CDR3 length is 14 residues. V was clipped by 2 bases and J by 3 bases, with 8 bases between them. Germline assignment: CDR1 SGHRS and CDR2 YFSETQ. As DNA, the CDR3 is TGCGCCAGCAGCTTTCTCCAGGCTAATGAAAAACTGTTTTTT. Protein sequence: CASSFLQANEKLFF.

The chain has TRBV7-9 and TRBJ2-1; D is possibly TRBD2 (5 bases). There are 14 residues in the CDR3. Germline values: CDR1 SEHNR, CDR2 FQNEAQ (reference sequence). Trimming pared 7 bases from V and 6 bases from J, leaving 16 bases between. The CDR3 DNA follows: TGTGCCAGCAAGGTTCTAGCTCTCGGCAATGAGCAGTTCTTC. Protein sequence: CASKVLALGNEQFF.

The gene calls are TRBV7-9 and TRBJ2-3; TRBD2 agrees at 12 bases. Losses at the gene ends were 5 bases for V and 5 bases for J; bases not matched to a gene: 17. The CDR3 is 19 amino acids. The V gene's germline CDR1 is SEHNR and CDR2 FQNEAQ (reference sequence). The CDR3 loop is CASSPILRLAGVGGDTQYF. CDR3 sequence (DNA): TGTGCCAGCAGCCCCATCCTTCGACTAGCGGGAGTAGGTGGAGATACGCAGTATTTT.